The 6 T cell receptor beta chains below were found in one sample sequenced in a study of blood T cell repertoires in COVID-19. Sequencing was performed with immunoSEQ multiplex PCR; in TCRdb, only in-frame clones are kept and a portion is missing. The table lists around 250,000 clones, 91% of them singletons. The sample taken for sequencing was PBMCs or T cells enriched from blood (not recorded which). Source of these receptors: a man in his forties who had been exposed to COVID-19.

The chain recombines TRBV5-6 with TRBJ2-7, with 9 bases aligning to TRBD1. Germline lookup yields CDR1 SGHDT and CDR2 YYEEEE. The CDR3 loop spans 15 amino acids. V lost 4 bases, J lost 5 bases, and 10 bases stayed unmatched. This CDR3 reads CASSPRQGGSNEQYF. As DNA, the CDR3 is TGTGCCAGCAGCCCCCGACAGGGGGGCTCTAACGAGCAGTACTTC.

J is TRBJ1-4 and V is TRBV16; D possibly corresponds to TRBD1 (6 bases). From germline, CDR1 is KGHSY and CDR2 FQNENV. V lost 2 bases to trimming and J lost 12 bases, with 13 bases between them. This CDR3 comprises 13 residues. CDR3 protein: CASSQRNRDQLFF. As DNA, the CDR3 is TGTGCCAGCAGCCAACGGAACAGGGATCAACTGTTTTTT.

The J gene is TRBJ2-1, the V gene TRBV24-1; TRBD1 matches 7 bases. Trimming cost V 3 bases and J 7 bases; bases outside gene matches: 11. Germline V gives CDR1 KGHDR, CDR2 SFDVKD. The CDR3 consists of 16 residues. CDR3 in amino acids: CATSDPRQGWVNEQFF. For the CDR3, the DNA is TGTGCCACCAGTGATCCGCGACAGGGATGGGTAAATGAGCAGTTCTTC.

This chain connects TRBV5-6 to TRBJ2-7, with TRBD2 as a possible D gene (5 bases). The CDR3 loop spans 18 amino acids. V was clipped by 1 base and J by 3 bases, with 23 bases between them. Per germline, CDR1 SGHDT and CDR2 YYEEEE. This CDR3 is CASSLKGRRGSVLYEQYF. In nucleotides, the CDR3 is TGTGCCAGCAGCTTGAAAGGGCGTCGGGGTAGCGTACTCTACGAGCAGTACTTC. Full variable domain (rest looked up from reference TRBV5-6 and TRBJ2-7): DAGVTQSPTHLIKTRGQQVTLRCSPKSGHDTVSWYQQALGQGPQFIFQYYEEEERQRGNFPDRFSGHQFPNYSSELNVNALLLGDSALYLCASSLKGRRGSVLYEQYFGPGTRLTVT.

CDR3 residues: CASSFRTGGLQPQHF. DNA for the CDR3: TGTGCCAGCAGTTTTCGGACAGGGGGCCTTCAGCCCCAGCATTTT. The chain links TRBV28 to TRBJ1-5; 11 bases match TRBD1. Per germline, CDR1 MDHEN and CDR2 SYDVKM. The ends lost 3 bases at V and 6 bases at J; junction bases unmatched: 4. The CDR3 extends over 15 amino acids.

This chain uses TRBV21-1 with TRBJ2-5; TRBD1 is the table's D call and was not checked against the DNA. TRBV21-1 is termed a pseudogene. The CDR3 extends over 15 amino acids. The CDR3 is CASSPRDRGKVTQYF. Here the CDR3 DNA reads TGTGCCAGCAGCCCCCGGGACAGGGGGAAGGTGACCCAGTACTTC.